The next 13 T cell receptor beta chains were all read from a single sample in a study of beta chain features in type 1 diabetes. General study points: Moderate yet significant TCRB CDR3 shortening was seen in Type 1 diabetes patients in all four CD4+ subsets.

The isolated RNA, all of it, was reverse transcribed, so expressed TCRB transcripts were what got sequenced. Produced via immunoSEQ multiplex PCR; TCRdb's table is partial and in-frame only. The sample holds fewer than 450,000 clones, less than 15% seen once. No antigen has been identified for these receptors. The sequencing sample was made of naive CD4+ T cells from blood. The receptors stem from a woman aged 18 to 35 with type 1 diabetes.

The chain has TRBV5-6 and TRBJ2-7, with D possibly TRBD2 on 5 matching bases. V lost 4 bases and J lost 0, with 17 bases in between. Germline V gene lookup returns CDR1 SGHDT and CDR2 YYEEEE. The CDR3 length is 16 residues. The CDR3 coding sequence is TGTGCCAGCAGCGCCCTGAGGGCGCGATCCTCCTACGAGCAGTACGTC. Encoded protein: CASSALRARSSYEQYV.

J is TRBJ2-7 and V is TRBV11-2, with 7 nucleotides matching TRBD2. CDR3 length: 13 residues. V was pared by 4 bases and J by 2 bases, with 2 bases of the junction left unmatched. Germline CDR1 reads SGHAT; CDR2 reads FQNNGV. The DNA of the CDR3 is TGTGCCAGCAGCTGGAGCGGGACCTACGAGCAGTACGTC. It encodes CASSWSGTYEQYV.

The V call is TRBV15, the J call TRBJ2-7; 10 bases match TRBD2. CDR1 and CDR2 (germline): LNHNV, YYDKDF (reference sequence). The CDR3 is 13 amino acids. V was clipped by 4 bases and J by 4 bases; unmatched bases: 1. The CDR3 region has the DNA TGTGCCACCAGCACTAGCGGGAGTTACGAGCAGTACTTC. Translation: CATSTSGSYEQYF.

This sequence joins TRBV18 and TRBJ2-1; 12 bases agree with TRBD2. This CDR3 is built from 16 residues. Germline values: CDR1 KGHSH, CDR2 LQKENI. The J segment lost 14 bases and the V segment lost 1 base, leaving 12 bases of the junction unmatched. CDR3 sequence: CASSPRGLAGNFMEFF. CDR3 nucleotides: TGTGCCAGCTCACCACGCGGACTAGCGGGAAACTTTATGGAGTTCTTC.

This clone was observed a few times. The chain has TRBV10-3 and TRBJ1-2, with D unresolved. Looked up from germline, CDR1 is ENHRY and CDR2 is SYGVKD. The CDR3 length is 13 residues. Trimming stripped 4 bases from V and 5 bases from J, with 11 bases between. The CDR3 coding sequence is TGTGCCATCAGTGCCGGGTCGGATTATGGCTACACCTTC. Amino acid sequence: CAISAGSDYGYTF.

The rearrangement links TRBV28 to TRBJ2-3; 10 bases fit TRBD2. Germline CDR1 is MDHEN and CDR2 is SYDVKM. The CDR3 sequence is 15 residues long. The V and J ends lost 5 bases and 4 bases, in that order; junction bases with no gene match: 6. In DNA form, the CDR3 reads TGTGCCAGCAGTAAACAGCGGGGGGGAGCAGATACGCAGTATTTT. Its translation is CASSKQRGGADTQYF.

V gene TRBV18 combines with J gene TRBJ2-1, with 7 bases lining up with TRBD2. V lost 2 bases to trimming and J lost 7 bases; unmatched junction nucleotides: 5. The germline V gene has CDR1 KGHSH and CDR2 LQKENI. The CDR3 extends over 14 amino acids. The CDR3 bases are TGTGCCAGCTCACCAAGCCTAGCGGAGAATGAGCAGTTCTTC. This gives the protein CASSPSLAENEQFF. The complete variable domain, with remaining parts taken from reference TRBV18 and TRBJ2-1, reads NAGVMQNPRHLVRRRGQEARLRCSPMKGHSHVYWYRQLPEEGLKFMVYLQKENIIDESGMPKERFSAEFPKEGPSILRIQQVVRGDSAAYFCASSPSLAENEQFFGPGTRLTVL.

This clone has only a few counts. The rearrangement links TRBV20-1 to TRBJ1-1; D is ambiguous. The CDR3 has 11 residues. V gave up 6 bases and J gave up 4 bases, with 9 bases separating them. From germline, CDR1 is DFQATT and CDR2 SNEGSKA (reference sequence). The CDR3 reads CSAPQATEAFF. CDR3 nucleotides: TGCAGTGCGCCGCAGGCCACTGAAGCTTTCTTT.

This rearrangement joins TRBV30 to TRBJ2-1, with 11 nucleotides matching TRBD2. The CDR3 length is 14 residues. Germline CDR1 reads GTSNPN; CDR2 reads SVGIG (reference sequence). V trimming: 1 base; J trimming: 4 bases; junction bases outside the gene matches: 0. The CDR3 protein is CAWSASGRYNEQFF. DNA for the CDR3: TGTGCCTGGAGTGCTAGCGGGAGGTACAATGAGCAGTTCTTC.

There are a few counts of this clone. This sequence joins TRBV5-8 and TRBJ2-2, with D possibly TRBD1 on 5 matching bases. Germline assignment: CDR1 SGHTS and CDR2 YDEGEE. There are 16 residues in the CDR3. The V and J ends lost 3 bases and 3 bases respectively, with 15 bases between them. The CDR3 nucleotides read TGTGCCAGCAGCTCCAGGTTCAGGGAATACACCGGGGAGCTGTTTTTT. Residues: CASSSRFREYTGELFF.

With regard to this clone: One end of the junction varies from germline; a read error may be responsible. This chain uses TRBV2 with TRBJ1-2; TRBD1 matches at 11 bases. Germline CDR1 and CDR2: SNHLY and FYNNEI. This CDR3 has 14 amino acids. The CDR3 sequence is CASREGQGAFGYTF. CDR3 coding DNA: TGTGCCAGCAGGGAAGGACAGGGGGCGTTTGGCTACACCTTC.

The chain uses TRBV5-4 and TRBJ2-2; 14 nucleotides line up with TRBD2. J lost 2 bases, V lost 5 bases, and 2 bases had no gene match. There are 16 residues in the CDR3. Germline CDR1 and CDR2: SGHNT and YYREEE (reference sequence). CDR3 protein: CASSGLAGGNTGELFF. In nucleotides, the CDR3 is TGTGCCAGCAGTGGACTAGCGGGAGGAAACACCGGGGAGCTGTTTTTT. Together with reference TRBV5-4 and TRBJ2-2, the CDR3 gives the full variable domain: ETGVTQSPTHLIKTRGQQVTLRCSSQSGHNTVSWYQQALGQGPQFIFQYYREEENGRGNFPPRFSGLQFPNYSSELNVNALELDDSALYLCASSGLAGGNTGELFFGEGSRLTVL.

This rearrangement joins TRBV5-4 to TRBJ2-3; D possibly corresponds to TRBD2 (6 bases). CDR1 is SGHNT and CDR2 is YYREEE in the germline V gene (reference sequence). Trimming took 4 bases from V and 6 from J, leaving 18 bases between them. CDR3 length: 15 residues. CDR3 DNA sequence: TGTGCCAGCAGCCTGAAACTGACTAGTGCTGATACGCAGTATTTT. This gives the protein CASSLKLTSADTQYF.